These T cell receptor beta chains were read from a single sample in a study of early T cells in non-severe SARS-CoV-2 infection. TCRdb reprocessed the 5' RACE reads via MiXCR and lists one record per CDR3 protein. This repertoire shows about 83,000 distinct CDR3 sequences, about 9.4% found once; its top ten account for over 7.5%. Sequencing used whole blood, obtained at baseline. The receptors here all came from an adult who was a healthcare worker with PCR-confirmed SARS-CoV-2 infection or an uninfected control (not recorded which). Each CDR3 is given without its conserved first and last residue. Some rows mark clone size as missing; the rest say once, few, many or name a class of expanded clone.

TRBJ2-1 | TRBV15 | NA | ATSRRLAGNPISSYNEQF
TRBJ1-1 | TRBV30 | NA | AWSASDRTAF
TRBJ1-4 | TRBV5-6 | NA | ASSLAWQTNEKLF
TRBJ2-7 | TRBV7-9 | NA | ASSLNRDSYEQY
TRBJ2-2 | TRBV2 | few | AVSLGLAVKTGELF
TRBJ2-3 | TRBV7-8 | many | ASSLHRGGTDTQY
TRBJ1-1 | TRBV5-1 | few | ASSLDRGYTEAF
TRBJ2-1 | TRBV7-6 | many | ASSLASTSGRGYEQF
TRBJ1-6 | TRBV28 | few | ASSLGARVPPLH
TRBJ2-3 | TRBV2 | NA | ASRVEGFGDTQY
TRBJ1-6 | TRBV5-1 | NA | ASSLVFGMDSPLH
TRBJ1-5 | TRBV4-2 | NA | ASSQDWDNYSNQPQH
TRBJ2-7 | TRBV24-1 | few | ATSEEGQPYEQY
TRBJ2-7 | TRBV2 | NA | ASSEDPTYFYEQY
TRBJ1-4 | TRBV5-1 | NA | ASSAARDRGKEKLF
TRBJ2-7 | TRBV18 | few | ASSPPGRPYEQY
TRBJ1-1 | TRBV7-9 | NA | ASRPARGMNTEAF
TRBJ1-1 | TRBV6-5 | few | ASSQGTGGGTEAF
TRBJ1-2 | TRBV20-1 | many | SAIRDRPYGYT
TRBJ2-7 | TRBV6-2/TRBV6-3 | many | ASSTTSGLGYEQY
TRBJ2-3 | TRBV10-1 | NA | ATSPFTGADTQY
TRBJ2-7 | TRBV7-8 | many | ASSLGSSSYEQY
TRBJ1-2 | TRBV3-1 | many | ASSQAGSSYGYT
TRBJ2-7 | TRBV20-1 | NA | SARKKPVGEQY
TRBJ2-5 | TRBV6-5 | NA | ASSTPSGKDETQY
TRBJ2-5 | TRBV11-2 | NA | ASSPAFYGTGETQY
TRBJ2-7 | TRBV10-1 | few | ASSGGTGTEQY
TRBJ2-7 | TRBV4-1 | NA | ASSQREGYYEQY
TRBJ2-7 | TRBV7-8 | NA | ASSPGTGGVEQY